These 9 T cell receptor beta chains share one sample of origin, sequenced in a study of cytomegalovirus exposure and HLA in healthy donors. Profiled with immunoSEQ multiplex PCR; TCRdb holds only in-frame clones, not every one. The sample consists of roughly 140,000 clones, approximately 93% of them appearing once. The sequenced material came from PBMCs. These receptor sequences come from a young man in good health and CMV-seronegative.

CDR3 sequence: CASTAGGEAFF. The CDR3 DNA reads TGTGCCAGCACCGCAGGGGGCGAAGCTTTCTTT. The V call is TRBV6-5, the J call TRBJ1-1, with 8 bases that match TRBD1. Germline V gene lookup returns CDR1 MNHEY and CDR2 SVGAGI. J lost 8 bases, V lost 7 bases, and 3 bases had no gene match. The CDR3 runs 11 residues.

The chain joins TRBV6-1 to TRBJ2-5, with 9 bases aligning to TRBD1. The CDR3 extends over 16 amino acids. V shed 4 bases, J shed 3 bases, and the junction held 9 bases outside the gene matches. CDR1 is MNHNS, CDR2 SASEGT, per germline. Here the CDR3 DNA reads TGTGCCAGCAGTGGGGTTGGACAGGGGTGGAAAGAGACCCAGTACTTC. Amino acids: CASSGVGQGWKETQYF.

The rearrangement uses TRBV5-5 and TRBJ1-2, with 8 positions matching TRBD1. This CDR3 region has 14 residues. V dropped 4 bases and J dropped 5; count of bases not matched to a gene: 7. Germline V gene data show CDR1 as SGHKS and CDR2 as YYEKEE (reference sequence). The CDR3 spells CASSATTGDYGYTF. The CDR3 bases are TGTGCCAGCAGCGCCACGACAGGGGATTATGGCTACACCTTC.

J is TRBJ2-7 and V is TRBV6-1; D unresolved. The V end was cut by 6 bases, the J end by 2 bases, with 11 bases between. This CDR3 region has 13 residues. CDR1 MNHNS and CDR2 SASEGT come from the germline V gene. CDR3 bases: TGTGCCAGCAGCGAGCCTTCCCCCTACGAGCAGTACTTC. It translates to CASSEPSPYEQYF.

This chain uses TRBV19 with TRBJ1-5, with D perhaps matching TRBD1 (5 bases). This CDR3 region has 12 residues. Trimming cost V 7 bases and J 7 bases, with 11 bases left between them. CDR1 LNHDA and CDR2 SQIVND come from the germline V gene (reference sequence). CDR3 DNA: TGTGCCAGTAAAGGGGAAATACAGCCCCAGCATTTT. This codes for CASKGEIQPQHF.

The CDR3 here is CASSLTSGGLQSYTQYF. CDR3 bases: TGTGCCAGCAGCTTGACTAGCGGGGGGCTTCAATCCTATACGCAGTATTTT. The rearrangement links TRBV11-2 to TRBJ2-3, with 13 bases aligning to TRBD2. Trimming at V came to 3 bases and at J to 7 bases, leaving 10 bases not matched to a gene. The CDR3 consists of 17 residues. In germline, CDR1 is SGHAT, CDR2 FQNNGV. Complete variable domain (other parts from reference TRBV11-2 and TRBJ2-3): EAGVAQSPRYKIIEKRQSVAFWCNPISGHATLYWYQQILGQGPKLLIQFQNNGVVDDSQLPKDRFSAERLKGVDSTLKIQPAKLEDSAVYLCASSLTSGGLQSYTQYFGPGTRLTVL.

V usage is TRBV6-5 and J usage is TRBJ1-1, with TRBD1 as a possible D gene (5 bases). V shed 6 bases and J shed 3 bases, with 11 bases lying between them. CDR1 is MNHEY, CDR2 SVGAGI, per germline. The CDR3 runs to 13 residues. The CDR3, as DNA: TGTGCCAGCAGCCAAGGACACCACACTGAAGCTTTCTTT. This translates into CASSQGHHTEAFF.

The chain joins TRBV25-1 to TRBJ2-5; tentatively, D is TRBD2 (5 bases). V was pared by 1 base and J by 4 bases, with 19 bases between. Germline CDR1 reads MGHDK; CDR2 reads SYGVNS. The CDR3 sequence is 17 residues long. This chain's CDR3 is CASSESPQTPGGETQYF. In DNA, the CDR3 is TGTGCCAGCAGTGAATCACCACAAACACCAGGAGGAGAGACCCAGTACTTC.

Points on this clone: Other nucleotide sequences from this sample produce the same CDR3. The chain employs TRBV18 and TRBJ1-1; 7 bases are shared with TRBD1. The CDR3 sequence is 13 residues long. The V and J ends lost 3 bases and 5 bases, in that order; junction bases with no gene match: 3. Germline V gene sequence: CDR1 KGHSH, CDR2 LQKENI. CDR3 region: CASSPGRGTEAFF. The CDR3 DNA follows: TGTGCCAGCTCACCGGGCAGGGGGACTGAAGCTTTCTTT.